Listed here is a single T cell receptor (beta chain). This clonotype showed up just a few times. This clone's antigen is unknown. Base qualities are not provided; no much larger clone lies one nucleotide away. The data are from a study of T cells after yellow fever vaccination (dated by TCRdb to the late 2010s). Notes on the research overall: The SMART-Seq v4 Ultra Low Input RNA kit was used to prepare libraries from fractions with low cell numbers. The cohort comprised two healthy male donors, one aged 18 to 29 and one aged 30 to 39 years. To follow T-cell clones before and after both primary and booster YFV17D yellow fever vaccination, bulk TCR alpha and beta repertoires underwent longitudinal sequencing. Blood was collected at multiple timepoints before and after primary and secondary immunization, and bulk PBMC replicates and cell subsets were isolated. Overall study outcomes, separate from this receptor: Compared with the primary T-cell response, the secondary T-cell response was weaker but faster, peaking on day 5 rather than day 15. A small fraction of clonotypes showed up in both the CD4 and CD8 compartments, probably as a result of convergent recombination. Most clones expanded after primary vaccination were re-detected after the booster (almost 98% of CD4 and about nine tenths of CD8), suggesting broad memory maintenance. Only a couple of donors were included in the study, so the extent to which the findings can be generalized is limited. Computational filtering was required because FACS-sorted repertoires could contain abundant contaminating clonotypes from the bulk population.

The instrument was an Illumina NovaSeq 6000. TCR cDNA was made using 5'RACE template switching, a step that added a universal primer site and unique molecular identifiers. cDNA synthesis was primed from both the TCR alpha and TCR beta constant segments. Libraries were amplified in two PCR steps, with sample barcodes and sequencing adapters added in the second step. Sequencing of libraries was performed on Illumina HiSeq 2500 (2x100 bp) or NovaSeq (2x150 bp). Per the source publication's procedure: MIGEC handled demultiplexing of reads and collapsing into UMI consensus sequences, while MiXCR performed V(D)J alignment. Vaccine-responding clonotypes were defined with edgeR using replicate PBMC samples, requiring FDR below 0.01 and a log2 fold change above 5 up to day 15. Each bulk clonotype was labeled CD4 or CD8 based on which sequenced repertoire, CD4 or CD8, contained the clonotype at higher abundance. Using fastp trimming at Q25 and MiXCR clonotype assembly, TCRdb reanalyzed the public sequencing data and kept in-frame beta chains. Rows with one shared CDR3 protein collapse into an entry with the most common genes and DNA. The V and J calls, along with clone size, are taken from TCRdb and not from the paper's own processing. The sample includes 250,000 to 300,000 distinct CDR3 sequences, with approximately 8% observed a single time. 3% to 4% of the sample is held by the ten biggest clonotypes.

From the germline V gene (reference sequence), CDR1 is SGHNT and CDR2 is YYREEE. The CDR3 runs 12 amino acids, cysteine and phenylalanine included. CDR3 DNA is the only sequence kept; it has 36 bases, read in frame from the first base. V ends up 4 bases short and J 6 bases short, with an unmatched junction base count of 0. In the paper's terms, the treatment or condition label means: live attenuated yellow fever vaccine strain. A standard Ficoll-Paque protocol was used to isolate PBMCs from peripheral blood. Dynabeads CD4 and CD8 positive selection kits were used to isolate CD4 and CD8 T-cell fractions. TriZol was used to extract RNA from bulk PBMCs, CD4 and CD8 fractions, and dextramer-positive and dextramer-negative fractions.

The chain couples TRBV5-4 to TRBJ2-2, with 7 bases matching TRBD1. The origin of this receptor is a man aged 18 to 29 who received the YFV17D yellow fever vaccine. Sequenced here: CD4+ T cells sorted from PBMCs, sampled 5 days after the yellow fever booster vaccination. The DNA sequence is TGTGCCAGCAGCGACAGGGCCGGGGAGCTGTTTTTT. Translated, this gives CASSDRAGELFF.